The 21 T cell receptor beta chains below all came from one sample that was sequenced in a study of shared clonotypes between healthy human individuals. TCRdb's table, derived via immunoSEQ multiplex PCR, lists solely in-frame clones and lacks some. The sample has 650,000 to 800,000 clones, 72% seen once. Sequenced: memory CD4+ T cells sorted from blood. The subset was: CD45RA-negative fraction. Receptor source: a woman under 40 in good health.

This clone was counted between two and nine times. The V call is TRBV11-3, the J call TRBJ2-5; weak D call: TRBD1 (5 bases). From germline, CDR1 is SGHNT and CDR2 YENEEA. The CDR3 is made up of 13 amino acids. V lost 3 bases to trimming and J lost 5 bases, with 10 bases between them. The chain's CDR3 is CASSFGHAETQYF. The CDR3 DNA reads TGTGCCAGCAGCTTTGGACATGCGGAGACCCAGTACTTC.

The chain links TRBV6-1 to TRBJ2-1, with a possible D match to TRBD2 (5 bases). V lost 5 bases, J lost 7 bases, and 9 bases lay in between. Germline CDR1 MNHNS, CDR2 SASEGT. CDR3 length: 12 residues. Here the CDR3 reads CASSKLGNEQFF. CDR3 in DNA: TGTGCCAGCAGTAAACTAGGTAATGAGCAGTTCTTC.

The chain carries TRBV11-3 and TRBJ2-3, with D maybe TRBD1 (6 bases). Germline-derived CDR1 and CDR2 are SGHNT and YENEEA. Trimming shortened V by 1 base and J by 0 bases, and 17 bases separated the two germline ends. The CDR3 length is 18 residues. The CDR3 region is CASSLGTAPFASTDTQYF. In nucleotides, the CDR3 is TGTGCCAGCAGCTTAGGGACAGCGCCCTTTGCTAGCACAGATACGCAGTATTTT.

The chain links TRBV20-1 to TRBJ1-5; D unresolved. The germline V gene encodes CDR1 DFQATT and CDR2 SNEGSKA (reference sequence). V was trimmed by 6 bases and J by 10 bases, leaving 7 bases between them. The CDR3 sequence is 9 residues long. The CDR3 loop reads CSAGYPQHF. CDR3 sequence (DNA): TGCAGTGCGGGGTATCCCCAGCATTTT.

The chain recombines TRBV18 with TRBJ2-1, with TRBD2 matching over 11 bases. The germline gives CDR1 KGHSH, CDR2 LQKENI. The CDR3 is 16 residues long. J lost 4 bases, V lost 0 bases, and 2 bases had no gene match. CDR3 DNA: TGTGCCAGCTCACCACCTAGCGGGAGGGTATACAATGAGCAGTTCTTC. This codes for CASSPPSGRVYNEQFF. Complete variable domain (other parts from reference TRBV18 and TRBJ2-1): NAGVMQNPRHLVRRRGQEARLRCSPMKGHSHVYWYRQLPEEGLKFMVYLQKENIIDESGMPKERFSAEFPKEGPSILRIQQVVRGDSAAYFCASSPPSGRVYNEQFFGPGTRLTVL.

The CDR3 bases are TGTGCCAGCACCCGGGGAGACAGCTCCTACAATGAGCAGTTCTTC. It specifies CASTRGDSSYNEQFF. This chain links TRBV5-5 with TRBJ2-1; tentatively, D is TRBD1 or TRBD2 (5 bases each). The germline CDR1 and CDR2 sequences are SGHKS and YYEKEE (reference sequence). CDR3 length: 15 residues. V was pared by 6 bases and J by 0 bases, with 13 bases between.

V is TRBV5-1 and J is TRBJ2-3, with TRBD1 matching 7 bases. The CDR3 covers 14 residues. The J segment lost 5 bases and the V segment lost 0 bases, leaving 3 bases of the junction unmatched. CDR1 is SGHRS and CDR2 is YFSETQ in the germline V gene. The CDR3 protein is CASSLGTGVDTQYF. CDR3 nucleotide sequence: TGCGCCAGCAGCTTGGGAACAGGGGTAGATACGCAGTATTTT.

This chain connects TRBV2 to TRBJ1-2; 9 bases align to TRBD1. The CDR3 totals 16 residues. Losses at the gene ends were 4 bases for V and 2 bases for J; bases not matched to a gene: 8. Looked up from germline, CDR1 is SNHLY and CDR2 is FYNNEI. CDR3 nucleotides: TGTGCCAGCAGTGTAGGGTACAGGGGGCTCAACTATGGCTACACCTTC. Encoded protein: CASSVGYRGLNYGYTF.

The V and J genes are TRBV7-2 and TRBJ1-5; no definite D call. The CDR3 length is 15 residues. Germline-derived CDR1 and CDR2 are SGHTA and FQGNSA. Trimming cost V 4 bases and J 8 bases, with 18 bases left between them. The CDR3 loop is CASSSYGRDGKPQHF. CDR3 coding DNA: TGTGCCAGCAGCTCCTATGGGAGGGATGGGAAGCCCCAGCATTTT.

The chain employs TRBV28 and TRBJ2-2, with D perhaps TRBD1 (6 bases). Germline V lookup: CDR1 MDHEN, CDR2 SYDVKM. V was shortened by 3 bases and J by 6 bases, with 11 bases between the two germline ends. The CDR3 totals 14 residues. The CDR3 loop is CASSFYRVSGELFF. In nucleotides, the CDR3 is TGTGCCAGCAGTTTCTACAGGGTCTCCGGGGAGCTGTTTTTT.

The chain couples TRBV6-6 to TRBJ2-7; 9 nucleotides match TRBD2. Per germline, CDR1 MNHNY and CDR2 SVGAGI (reference sequence). V was clipped by 5 bases and J by 2 bases; unmatched bases: 4. CDR3 size: 14 residues. CDR3 region: CASSLSGSAYEQYF. In nucleotides, the CDR3 is TGTGCCAGCAGTCTTAGCGGGAGCGCCTACGAGCAGTACTTC.

The rearrangement links TRBV7-8 to TRBJ1-2; 8 bases match TRBD1. In germline, CDR1 is SGHVS, CDR2 FQNEAQ. Trimming took 5 bases from V and 1 from J; bases not matched to a gene: 6. The CDR3 is made up of 15 amino acids. The CDR3 sequence: CASSRDRTFNYGYTF. For the CDR3, the DNA is TGTGCCAGCAGCCGGGACAGGACCTTTAACTATGGCTACACCTTC.

In its sample, this clone was seen a few times. The V gene is TRBV4-1, the J gene TRBJ2-3; maybe TRBD2 (6 bases). V lost 3 bases and J 2 bases, leaving 15 bases between the germline ends. Germline V lookup: CDR1 MGHRA, CDR2 YSYEKL. The CDR3 is made up of 16 amino acids. The CDR3 DNA sequence: TGCGCCAGCAGCCAGGGGGGACCCGAGGCCACAGATACGCAGTATTTT. Protein sequence: CASSQGGPEATDTQYF.

V gene TRBV19 combines with J gene TRBJ2-6; no clear D. CDR3 length equals 14 residues. Trimming cost V 3 bases and J 2 bases, with 5 bases left between them. Germline lookup yields CDR1 LNHDA and CDR2 SQIVND (reference sequence). The CDR3 DNA sequence: TGTGCCAGTAGTATCGTGGCTGGGGCCAACGTCCTGACTTTC. It translates to CASSIVAGANVLTF.

The chain combines TRBV7-9 with TRBJ1-2; TRBD1 might be the D (6 bases). CDR1 and CDR2 (germline): SEHNR, FQNEAQ (reference sequence). V lost 5 bases and J 8 bases, leaving 18 bases between the germline ends. CDR3 size: 14 residues. The CDR3, as DNA: TGTGCCAGCAGCCCCGACAGGACCCCTGGAGGCTACACCTTC. The encoded protein is CASSPDRTPGGYTF.

This clone occurred once. The rearrangement uses TRBV18 and TRBJ2-2; 7 nucleotides agree with TRBD2. CDR3 length: 15 amino acids. Germline lookup yields CDR1 KGHSH and CDR2 LQKENI. Germline trimming cut 5 bases from V and 6 bases from J; bases unmatched to any gene: 9. CDR3 DNA: TGTGCCAGCTCATATAGCACGGGAGGTCCCGGGGAGCTGTTTTTT. Its protein is CASSYSTGGPGELFF.

This chain links TRBV11-3 with TRBJ2-3; 10 bases line up with TRBD2. With 1 base clipped from V and 0 bases from J, the junction kept 4 bases outside the gene matches. Germline-derived CDR1 and CDR2 are SGHNT and YENEEA. This CDR3 spans 17 amino acids. CDR3 loop: CASSLGTTSGSTDTQYF. In nucleotides, the CDR3 is TGTGCCAGCAGCTTAGGGACGACTAGCGGGAGCACAGATACGCAGTATTTT.

The chain couples TRBV5-1 to TRBJ2-2, with D unresolved. Germline assignment: CDR1 SGHRS and CDR2 YFSETQ. The CDR3 covers 15 residues. V lost 1 base, J lost 5 bases, and 12 bases lay in between. The CDR3 here is CASSLSESKTGELFF. The CDR3 region has the DNA TGCGCCAGCAGCTTGAGCGAGTCAAAGACCGGGGAGCTGTTTTTT.

This chain connects TRBV4-1 to TRBJ2-1; 7 bases match TRBD2. The J segment lost 2 bases and the V segment lost 1 base, leaving 5 bases of the junction unmatched. The CDR3 has 16 residues. Germline loops: CDR1 MGHRA, CDR2 YSYEKL. The CDR3 nucleotides are TGCGCCAGCAGCCAAGCGGGAGGAGGCGCCTACAATGAGCAGTTCTTC. Translating gives CASSQAGGGAYNEQFF.

The chain is built from TRBV6-6 and TRBJ2-1, with a weak D call TRBD2 (6 bases). V was pared by 2 bases and J by 8 bases, with 19 bases between. The CDR3 length is 16 residues. CDR1 is MNHNY, CDR2 SVGAGI, per germline (reference sequence). The CDR3 DNA is TGTGCCAGCAGTTACCAGATGAACAGGCGGGGAGATGAGCAGTTCTTC. Amino acids: CASSYQMNRRGDEQFF.

The chain combines TRBV21-1 with TRBJ1-1. TRBV21-1 is annotated as a pseudogene. This CDR3 has 17 residues. The CDR3 nucleotides read TGTGCCAGCAGCTTTCCCTCCGGGCAGATATCGAACACTGAAGCTTTCTTT. Translated: CASSFPSGQISNTEAFF.